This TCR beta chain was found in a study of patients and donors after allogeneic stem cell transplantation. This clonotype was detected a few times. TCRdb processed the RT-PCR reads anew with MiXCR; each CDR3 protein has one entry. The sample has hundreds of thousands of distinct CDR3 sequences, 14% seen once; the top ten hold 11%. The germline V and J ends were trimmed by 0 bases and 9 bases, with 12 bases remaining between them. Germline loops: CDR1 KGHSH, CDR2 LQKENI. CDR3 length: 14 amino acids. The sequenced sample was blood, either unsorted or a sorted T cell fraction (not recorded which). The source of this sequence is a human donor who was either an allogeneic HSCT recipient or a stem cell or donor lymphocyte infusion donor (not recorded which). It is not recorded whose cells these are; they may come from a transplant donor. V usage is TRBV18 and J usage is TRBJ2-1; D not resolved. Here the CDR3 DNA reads TGTGCCAGCTCACCACCGGCCGCGGCGGTTGAGCAGTTCTTC. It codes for CASSPPAAAVEQFF.